This T cell receptor beta chain was sequenced in a study of T-cell memory formation after mild COVID-19. Study information: Clusters were largely donor specific. Findings of the study overall: The authors left the SARS-CoV-2 specificity of second-wave clones peaking on day 37 unconfirmed. CD4+ contracting clones were found mainly in CM and EM, and CD8+ ones in EMRA.

TCRdb re-derived calls from the 5' RACE reads in MiXCR, one entry per CDR3 protein. The sample has 210,000 or so distinct CDR3 sequences, around 30% seen once. Points on this clonotype: The target antigen is unknown.

The CDR3 extends over 12 amino acids. V gave up 10 bases and J gave up 2 bases, with 8 bases separating them. Germline V gene sequence: CDR1 SEHNR, CDR2 FQNEAQ (reference sequence). The sequence was obtained from an adult woman who had mild COVID-19 (a few samples of this study predate the infection). Cell type and time point are not known. The chain links TRBV7-9 to TRBJ2-2, with a possible D match to TRBD2 (5 bases). The sequencing sample was made of PBMCs or a T cell subset sorted from them (not recorded which). CDR3 amino acids: CANDYNTGELFF. The CDR3 DNA reads TGTGCCAACGACTACAACACCGGGGAGCTGTTTTTT.